This entry is about one TCR beta chain. Deep-level running was used for the assay. Assay used: immunoSEQ multiplex PCR; TCRdb lists only in-frame clones, some missing. The sample has 850,000 to 1,200,000 clones; under 80% are singletons. This sample is drawn from a study of shared clonotypes between healthy human individuals. Sequenced: memory CD4+ T cells sorted from blood. Documented subset: CD45RA-negative fraction. The source is a man between 18 and 35 years old in good health.

The CDR3 loop reads CASSLTGQPSYEQYF. The CDR3 DNA follows: TGTGCCAGCAGCTTGACAGGGCAGCCGTCCTACGAGCAGTACTTC. This chain links TRBV11-2 with TRBJ2-7; TRBD1 aligns across 7 bases. Germline values: CDR1 SGHAT, CDR2 FQNNGV. CDR3 length equals 15 residues. After removal of 3 bases from V and 1 base from J, the junction contained 6 bases not matched to a gene.